This T cell receptor beta chain was identified in a study of T cell clonality in common variable immunodeficiency. The CDR3 is 15 amino acids. The germline V gene has CDR1 SGHTA and CDR2 FQGNSA. V was pared by 5 bases and J by 5 bases, with 10 bases of the junction left unmatched. Study findings and constraints: CVID patient heterogeneity limited repertoire-clinical complication correlations. CVID subjects had higher TCRbeta clonality than healthy controls, most marked in about a third.

Ten or more counts support this clone. What it recognizes is unknown. The CDR3 end falls 3 residues outside the read, so it is completed with the germline J gene. Profiling relied on immunoSEQ multiplex PCR, and the TCRdb table lists in-frame clones only, not all of them. The sample has about 52,000 clones, none seen only once. Sequenced input: peripheral blood mononuclear cells. The chain couples TRBV7-2 to TRBJ1-1; 8 nucleotides line up with TRBD1. The sequence came from a person between 18 and 75 years old in good health. Partial CDR3 DNA: TGTGCCAGCAGCCCCATGCAGGGGGCGAGAACTGAA. Protein: CASSPMQGARTE. The CDR3 in full is CASSPMQGARTEAFF.